The TCR beta chain described here comes from a study of T cell responses to AZD1222 COVID-19 vaccine. Points from the study as a whole: Within unmutated variant regions lay the reported targets of nearly half of spike-specific TCRs. Vaccine-associated CD4 TCRs ranged over spike, dominating at 160-218 and 743-854. A mostly white British donor set with more females was recruited, and clonal diversity was possibly underestimated. Receipt of two AZD1222 doses was followed by a rise in Spike-specific TCR breadth and depth.

Only in-frame clones appear in the TCRdb table, and some are missing; sequencing was by immunoSEQ multiplex PCR. The sample shows about 180,000 clones, about 90% of them seen only once. CDR3 length equals 13 residues. Germline V gene data show CDR1 as LGHDT and CDR2 as YNNKEL (reference sequence). The ends were cut back, 3 bases at V and 6 bases at J, with 11 bases in the middle. Regarding this clone: Its target is unknown.

The sample in question was peripheral blood, obtained 28 days after the second dose of the MenACWY control vaccine. V and J are TRBV3-1 (or the pseudogene TRBV3-2) and TRBJ1-2; weak D call: TRBD1 (5 bases). This TCR was recovered from an adult who received the MenACWY meningococcal vaccine as a control. The CDR3: CASSHGQGNGYTF. CDR3 nucleotide sequence: TGTGCCAGCAGCCATGGGCAGGGTAATGGCTACACCTTC.